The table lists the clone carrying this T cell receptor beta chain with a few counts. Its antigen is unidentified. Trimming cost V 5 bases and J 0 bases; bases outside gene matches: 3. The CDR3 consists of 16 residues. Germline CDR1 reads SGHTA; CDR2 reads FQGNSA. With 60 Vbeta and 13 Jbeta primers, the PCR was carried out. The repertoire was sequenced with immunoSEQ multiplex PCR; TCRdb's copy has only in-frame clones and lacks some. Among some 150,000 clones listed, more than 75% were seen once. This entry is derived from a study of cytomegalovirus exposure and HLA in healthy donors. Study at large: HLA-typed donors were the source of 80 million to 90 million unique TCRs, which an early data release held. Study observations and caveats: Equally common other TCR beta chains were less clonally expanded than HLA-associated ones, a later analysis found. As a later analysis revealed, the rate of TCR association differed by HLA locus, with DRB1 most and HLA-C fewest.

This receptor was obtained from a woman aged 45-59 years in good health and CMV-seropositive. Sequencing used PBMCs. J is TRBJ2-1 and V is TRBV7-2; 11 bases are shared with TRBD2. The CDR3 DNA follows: TGTGCCAGCAGCCCGGGACTAGCGGTCTCCTACAATGAGCAGTTCTTC. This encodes CASSPGLAVSYNEQFF.